This T cell receptor (beta chain) emerged from a study of T cell responses to AZD1222 COVID-19 vaccine. Study results and limitations: Among AZD1222 vaccinees, only six or seven were seropositive at baseline. Clonal diversity may have been underestimated in mostly white British donors. Nearly half of the spike-specific TCRs reportedly recognize variant regions that carry no mutations. Spike-specific TCR depth and breadth grew after two AZD1222 doses.

The CDR3 extends over 16 amino acids. Germline CDR1 is ENHRY and CDR2 is SYGVKD. Germline trimming cut 5 bases from V and 3 bases from J; bases unmatched to any gene: 7. A note on this clone: Its antigen is not identified.

TCRdb's copy holds only in-frame clones and misses some; the assay was immunoSEQ multiplex PCR. The profile shows 150,000 to 200,000 clones, roughly 92% of them singletons. The material sequenced was peripheral blood, taken 28 days after the second AZD1222 dose. The gene calls are TRBV10-3 and TRBJ1-2, with 12 bases aligning to TRBD1. The receptor was derived from an adult who received the AZD1222 COVID-19 vaccine. CDR3 residues: CAISRDRGQGDYGYTF. The CDR3, as DNA: TGTGCCATCAGTCGGGACAGGGGGCAAGGGGACTATGGCTACACCTTC.